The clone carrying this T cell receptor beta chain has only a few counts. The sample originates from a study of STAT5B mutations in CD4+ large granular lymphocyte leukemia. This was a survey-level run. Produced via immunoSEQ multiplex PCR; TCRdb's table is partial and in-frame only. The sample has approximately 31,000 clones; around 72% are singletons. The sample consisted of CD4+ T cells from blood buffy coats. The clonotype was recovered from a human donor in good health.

The CDR3 DNA follows: TGTGCCAGCAGGCGACAGGGGGAAGGCTACGAGCAGTACTTC. Amino acids: CASRRQGEGYEQYF. The chain links TRBV5-4 to TRBJ2-7; 9 nucleotides match TRBD1. The CDR3 has 14 amino acids. Trimming removed 5 bases from V and 3 bases from J; junction bases left unmatched: 6. Germline values: CDR1 SGHNT, CDR2 YYREEE (reference sequence). Variable domain in full (rest from reference TRBV5-4 and TRBJ2-7): ETGVTQSPTHLIKTRGQQVTLRCSSQSGHNTVSWYQQALGQGPQFIFQYYREEENGRGNFPPRFSGLQFPNYSSELNVNALELDDSALYLCASRRQGEGYEQYFGPGTRLTVT.